This record looks at one T cell receptor (beta chain) sequence and its context. The source of the sample is a study of shared clonotypes between healthy human individuals. The table came from immunoSEQ multiplex PCR; TCRdb's copy has only in-frame clones and leaves some out. The sample includes around 980,000 clones, 70% to 80% of them seen just once. The germline V gene has CDR1 SGHVS and CDR2 FQNEAQ. V was clipped by 5 bases and J by 6 bases; unmatched bases: 12. The CDR3 sequence is 15 residues long. The sample comprised memory CD4+ T cells from PBMCs. Subset defined: CD45RA-negative fraction. V usage is TRBV7-8 and J usage is TRBJ1-2; 7 nucleotides line up with TRBD1. This receptor was identified in a man in his late teens or twenties in good health. Some clones in this sample may be carry-over from other donors' samples. CDR3 sequence (DNA): TGTGCCAGCAGCCCCCTAGGTGGAACAGGGGATGGCTACACCTTC. Translation: CASSPLGGTGDGYTF.